The rows below give T cell receptor beta chains drawn from one sample of a study of blood T cell repertoires in COVID-19. Here immunoSEQ multiplex PCR was the method, and the copy in TCRdb shows in-frame clones only, minus some. Of roughly 140,000 clones listed, around 77% are singletons. Sequencing was carried out using peripheral blood. These receptor sequences come from a man in his fifties with active or convalescent COVID-19. CDR3s include the opening cysteine and the closing phenylalanine or tryptophan. A D gene is named only where the DNA matches it firmly. Rows give clone size only sometimes, using once, few, many, or a class for an expanded clone.

J gene | clone size | V gene | D gene | CDR3 protein | CDR3 DNA
TRBJ2-5 | NA | TRBV9 | TRBD1 | CASSSGTGRRQETQYF | TGTGCCAGCAGCTCCGGGACAGGGAGGAGGCAAGAGACCCAGTACTTC
TRBJ2-5 | NA | TRBV28 | TRBD2 | CASSSETSGGKTQYF | TGTGCCAGCAGTTCCGAGACTAGCGGGGGGAAGACCCAGTACTTC
TRBJ2-7 | few | TRBV4-2 | NA | CASSQERGLPYEQYF | TGTGCCAGCAGCCAAGAGCGGGGCCTCCCCTACGAGCAGTACTTC
TRBJ2-3 | NA | TRBV30 | TRBD2 | CAWSVPGGPDTQYF | TGTGCCTGGAGTGTGCCGGGAGGGCCGGATACGCAGTATTTT
TRBJ1-4 | NA | TRBV9 | TRBD1 | CASSVGTGTGEKLFF | TGTGCCAGCAGCGTAGGGACAGGGACTGGAGAAAAACTGTTTTTT
TRBJ2-7 | NA | TRBV11-2 | NA | CASSLGGLSYEQYF | TGTGCCAGCAGCTTGGGGGGACTTTCCTACGAGCAGTACTTC
TRBJ2-7 | NA | TRBV12-3/TRBV12-4 | NA | CASGEFYEQYF | TGTGCCAGCGGGGAGTTCTACGAGCAGTACTTC
TRBJ1-2 | NA | TRBV25-1 | NA | CASRPVRDYGYTF | TGTGCCAGCAGGCCTGTCCGGGACTATGGCTACACCTTC
TRBJ2-7 | few | TRBV5-1 | TRBD1 | CASSLSTGGYEQYF | TGCGCCAGCAGCTTGTCGACAGGGGGCTACGAGCAGTACTTC
TRBJ2-2 | NA | TRBV19 | NA | CASSISGGNTGELFF | TGTGCCAGTAGTATATCAGGAGGGAACACCGGGGAGCTGTTTTTT
TRBJ2-1 | NA | TRBV4-1 | NA | CASSQDWGVRNNEQFF | TGCGCCAGCAGCCAAGATTGGGGCGTCCGTAACAATGAGCAGTTCTTC
TRBJ1-1 | NA | TRBV19 | NA | CASSSQTDNTEAFF | TGTGCCAGTAGTAGTCAGACAGACAACACTGAAGCTTTCTTT
TRBJ1-2 | few | TRBV9 | TRBD1 | CASSVDPGQGAGYTF | TGTGCCAGCAGCGTAGACCCGGGACAGGGGGCTGGCTACACCTTC
TRBJ1-2 | NA | TRBV12-3/TRBV12-4 | NA | CASSWQGNYGYTF | TGTGCCAGCAGTTGGCAGGGTAACTATGGCTACACCTTC
TRBJ2-7 | NA | TRBV28 | TRBD2 | CASTPSGGRYEQYF | TGTGCCAGCACTCCCTCGGGGGGGCGATACGAGCAGTACTTC
TRBJ2-2 | NA | TRBV7-2 | NA | CASSPSISANTGELFF | TGTGCCAGCAGCCCTTCTATAAGCGCGAACACCGGGGAGCTGTTTTTT
TRBJ1-2 | NA | TRBV4-1 | TRBD1 | CASSVAGGRGYTF | TGCGCCAGCAGCGTCGCAGGGGGACGGGGCTACACCTTC
TRBJ2-7 | once | TRBV11-2 | NA | CASSPPGHQATEQYF | TGTGCCAGCAGCCCCCCGGGACACCAGGCCACCGAGCAGTACTTC
TRBJ1-6 | NA | TRBV5-6 | NA | CASSRGLGNSPLHF | TGTGCCAGCAGCCGGGGACTAGGGAATTCACCCCTCCACTTT
TRBJ2-7 | NA | TRBV6-5 | NA | CASSSPSQGLDEQYF | TGTGCCAGCAGTTCGCCGTCCCAGGGGCTCGACGAGCAGTACTTC
TRBJ2-3 | NA | TRBV7-9 | NA | CASYRSDGPKTDTQYF | TGTGCCAGCTACAGGTCCGACGGCCCGAAGACAGATACGCAGTATTTT
TRBJ2-7 | NA | TRBV18 | NA | CASSPRTDPYEQYF | TGTGCCAGCTCACCAAGGACAGATCCCTACGAGCAGTACTTC
TRBJ2-5 | once | TRBV5-8 | TRBD2 | CASSAGGGVPMGETQYF | TGTGCCAGCAGCGCGGGGGGGGGAGTCCCGATGGGGGAGACCCAGTACTTC
TRBJ2-2 | NA | TRBV7-7 | TRBD2 | CASSPGTSGRTGELFF | TGTGCCAGCAGCCCGGGGACTAGCGGGAGGACCGGGGAGCTGTTTTTT